A selection of T cell receptor beta chains follows, all from one sample in a study of beta chain features in type 1 diabetes. Only in-frame clones appear in the TCRdb table, and some are missing; sequencing was by immunoSEQ multiplex PCR. The sample lists some 47,000 clones; around 45% were seen once. The sequencing input was stem cell memory CD4+ T cells from blood. The source is a man under 40 with type 1 diabetes. Both conserved end residues are part of each CDR3. Fields, in order: clone size, V gene, D gene, J gene, CDR3 protein, CDR3 DNA. A D gene is named only where the DNA matches it firmly. Size is stated for part of the rows, as once, few or many counts, or as a class when the clone is expanded.

few	TRBV4-1	TRBD1	TRBJ1-3	CASSLTGAEGNTIYF	TGCGCCAGCAGCCTCACAGGGGCGGAGGGAAACACCATATATTTT
few	TRBV28	TRBD2	TRBJ2-1	CASSRWGGGYNEQFF	TGTGCCAGCAGTAGATGGGGGGGTGGGTACAATGAGCAGTTCTTC
few	TRBV15	TRBD1	TRBJ2-5	CATSRDTRGLLNF	TGTGCCACCAGCAGAGATACCAGGGGGCTACTAAACTTC
-	TRBV7-8	-	TRBJ2-5	CASSLGDEETQYF	TGTGCCAGCAGCTTAGGAGATGAAGAGACCCAGTACTTC
once	TRBV11-2	TRBD1	TRBJ1-2	CASSLGDSGYYGYTF	TGTGCCAGCAGCTTAGGGGACAGTGGCTATTATGGCTACACCTTC
-	TRBV15	TRBD1	TRBJ1-4	CATSRQGAATNEKLFF	TGTGCCACCAGTAGACAGGGGGCCGCAACTAATGAAAAACTGTTTTTT
few	TRBV7-9	-	TRBJ2-1	CASSLAGVHNEQFF	TGTGCCAGCAGCTTAGCGGGAGTTCACAATGAGCAGTTCTTC
-	TRBV5-4	TRBD2	TRBJ2-7	CASSRQWAGEYEQYF	TGTGCCAGCAGCCGTCAATGGGCGGGAGAGTACGAGCAGTACTTC
-	TRBV28	-	TRBJ1-1	CASSLHGVGMTEAFF	TGTGCCAGCAGTCTCCACGGGGTAGGAATGACTGAAGCTTTCTTT
-	TRBV15	TRBD1	TRBJ2-7	CATSRDRGVAYEQYF	TGTGCCACTAGCAGGGACAGGGGGGTTGCCTACGAGCAGTACTTC
-	TRBV27	TRBD2	TRBJ2-4	CASSLLAGARVAKNIQYF	TGTGCCAGCAGTTTACTAGCGGGAGCCCGCGTGGCCAAAAACATTCAGTACTTC
few	TRBV19	-	TRBJ1-5	CASSIATGPNQPQHF	TGTGCCAGTAGTATAGCCACAGGACCGAATCAGCCCCAGCATTTT
-	TRBV6-5	-	TRBJ2-7	CASSYFKEGDEQYF	TGTGCCAGCAGTTACTTTAAGGAAGGGGACGAGCAGTACTTC
-	TRBV5-1	-	TRBJ2-7	CASSRGFTSSYEQYF	TGCGCCAGCAGCCGGGGGTTTACGAGCTCCTACGAGCAGTACTTC
-	TRBV11-2	-	TRBJ1-2	CASSLDGTAYYGYTF	TGTGCCAGCAGCCTCGACGGCACAGCCTATTATGGCTACACCTTC
-	TRBV10-3	-	TRBJ1-2	CAISVGGALDYGYTF	TGTGCCATCAGTGTGGGTGGGGCGCTGGACTATGGCTACACCTTC
-	TRBV28	-	TRBJ2-1	CASSLISGSLYNEQFF	TGTGCCAGCAGTTTAATTAGCGGCAGCCTGTACAATGAGCAGTTCTTC
-	TRBV5-6	-	TRBJ2-7	CASSLFRDEQYF	TGTGCCAGCAGCTTGTTTCGGGACGAGCAGTACTTC
-	TRBV13	TRBD2	TRBJ2-1	CASTRSTSGKFDEQFF	TGTGCCAGCACCCGTTCGACTAGCGGGAAATTCGATGAGCAGTTCTTC
-	TRBV28	TRBD1	TRBJ2-2	CASSNQGAGELFF	TGTGCCAGCAGTAATCAGGGGGCCGGGGAGCTGTTTTTT
-	TRBV19	TRBD2	TRBJ2-3	CASSRRGLAGGLSTDTQYF	TGTGCCAGTAGTAGACGTGGGCTAGCGGGAGGGCTCTCCACAGATACGCAGTATTTT
once	TRBV7-2	-	TRBJ2-1	CASSFSGPQGEQFF	TGTGCCAGCAGCTTTAGCGGCCCTCAGGGTGAGCAGTTCTTC
-	TRBV5-1	-	TRBJ2-5	CASSASSSGETQYF	TGCGCCAGCAGCGCCTCTAGTAGCGGTGAGACCCAGTACTTC
-	TRBV5-6	-	TRBJ1-2	CASSLWGLPYTF	TGTGCCAGCAGCTTGTGGGGCTTACCCTACACCTTC
-	TRBV7-9	-	TRBJ1-1	CASSSRHLNTEAFF	TGTGCCAGCAGCTCAAGACACTTGAACACTGAAGCTTTCTTT
-	TRBV5-1	-	TRBJ2-2	CASRLGTGSLGELFF	TGCGCCAGCAGGCTCGGGACCGGGAGTCTCGGGGAGCTGTTTTTT
-	TRBV5-4	TRBD1	TRBJ2-5	CASSLGQGETQYF	TGTGCCAGCAGCTTGGGACAGGGGGAGACCCAGTACTTC
-	TRBV5-4	TRBD2	TRBJ2-7	CASSLLAGVDEQYF	TGTGCCAGCAGCTTACTAGCGGGAGTAGACGAGCAGTACTTC